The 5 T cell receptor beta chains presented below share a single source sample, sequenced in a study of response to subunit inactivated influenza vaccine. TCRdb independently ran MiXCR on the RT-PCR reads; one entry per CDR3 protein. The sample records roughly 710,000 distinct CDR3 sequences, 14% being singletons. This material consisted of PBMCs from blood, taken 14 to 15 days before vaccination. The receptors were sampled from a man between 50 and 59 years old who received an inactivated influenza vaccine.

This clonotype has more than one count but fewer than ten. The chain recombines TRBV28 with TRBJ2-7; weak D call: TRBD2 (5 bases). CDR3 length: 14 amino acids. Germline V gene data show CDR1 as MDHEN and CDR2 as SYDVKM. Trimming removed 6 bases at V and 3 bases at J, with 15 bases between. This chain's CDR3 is CASRVGSSNYEQYF. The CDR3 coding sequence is TGTGCCAGCAGGGTTGGGTCTAGCAACTACGAGCAGTACTTC. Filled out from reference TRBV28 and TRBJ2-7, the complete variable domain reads DVKVTQSSRYLVKRTGEKVFLECVQDMDHENMFWYRQDPGLGLRLIYFSYDVKMKEKGDIPEGYSVSREKKERFSLILESASTNQTSMYLCASRVGSSNYEQYFGPGTRLTVT.

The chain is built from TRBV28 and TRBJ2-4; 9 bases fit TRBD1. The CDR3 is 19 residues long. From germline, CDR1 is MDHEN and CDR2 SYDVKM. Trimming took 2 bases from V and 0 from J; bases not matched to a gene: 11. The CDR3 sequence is CASSLRRTGAPLAKNIQYF. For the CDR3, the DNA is TGTGCCAGCAGTTTAAGGCGGACAGGGGCGCCGTTAGCCAAAAACATTCAGTACTTC.

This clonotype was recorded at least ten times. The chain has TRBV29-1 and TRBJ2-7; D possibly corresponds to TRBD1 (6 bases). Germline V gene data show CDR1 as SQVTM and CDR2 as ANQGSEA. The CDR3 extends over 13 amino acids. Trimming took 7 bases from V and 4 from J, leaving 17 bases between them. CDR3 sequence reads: CSAVTGYRYEQYF. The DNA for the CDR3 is TGCAGCGCAGTTACAGGGTACCGGTACGAGCAGTACTTC.

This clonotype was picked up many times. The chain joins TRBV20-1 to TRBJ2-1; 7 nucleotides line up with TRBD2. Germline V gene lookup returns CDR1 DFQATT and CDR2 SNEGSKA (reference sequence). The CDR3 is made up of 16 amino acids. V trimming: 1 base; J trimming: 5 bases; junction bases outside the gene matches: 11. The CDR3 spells CSARVQWTSWDNEQFF. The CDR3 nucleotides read TGCAGTGCTAGAGTCCAATGGACTAGTTGGGACAATGAGCAGTTCTTC.

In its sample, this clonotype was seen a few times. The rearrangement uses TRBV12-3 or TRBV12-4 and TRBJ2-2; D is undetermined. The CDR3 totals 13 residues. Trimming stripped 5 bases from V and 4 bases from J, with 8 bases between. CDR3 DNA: TGTGCCAGCAGTAAGGGTTTCACCGGGGAGCTGTTTTTT. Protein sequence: CASSKGFTGELFF.